The text below deals with one TCR beta chain. The antigen is not known. This sample includes further DNA sequences coding for the same CDR3. This table comes from immunoSEQ multiplex PCR, and its TCRdb copy is limited to in-frame clones, with some not included. The data hold about 14,000 clones, with roughly 82% observed a single time. The data were obtained in a study of tumor-infiltrating lymphocytes in localized non-small cell lung cancer. Across the study: From each patient, both tumor and uninvolved lung, non-adjacent to tumor, were sampled. Findings of the study overall: TCR sequencing covered a subset of patients with enough tissue. Recurrence-free survival showed no association with tumor T-cell fraction. Compared with uninvolved lung, tumors showed higher T cell infiltration by TCRbeta sequencing.

The germline V gene encodes CDR1 MNHNS and CDR2 SASEGT. The CDR3 is 14 amino acids. The germline V and J ends were trimmed by 5 bases and 0 bases, with 8 bases remaining between them. This receptor was identified in a human donor with non-small cell lung cancer. The V call is TRBV6-1, the J call TRBJ1-5, with no clear D. Input material: lung tumor tissue. Written as DNA, the CDR3 is TGTGCCAGCAGTCTTGGTCTTAGCAATCAGCCCCAGCATTTT. Protein product: CASSLGLSNQPQHF.